One sample yielded the 20 T cell receptor beta chains listed below, sequenced in a study of cytomegalovirus exposure and HLA in healthy donors. TCRdb's table, derived via immunoSEQ multiplex PCR, lists solely in-frame clones and lacks some. The sample shows about 250,000 clones, about 88% of them seen only once. Sequencing used PBMCs. These receptors were taken from a young man in good health and CMV-seropositive.

This clone was counted between two and nine times. The CDR3 DNA reads TGTGCCAGCAGCCGAGATGGACAGGGGGAACAGCCCCAGCATTTT. This encodes CASSRDGQGEQPQHF. This chain uses TRBV16 with TRBJ1-5; 10 nucleotides match TRBD1. The CDR3 has 15 residues. CDR1 and CDR2 from the germline V gene are KGHSY and FQNENV. Trimming cost V 4 bases and J 7 bases; bases outside gene matches: 7.

The chain uses TRBV29-1 and TRBJ1-1, with TRBD1 identical over 7 bases. CDR1 SQVTM and CDR2 ANQGSEA come from the germline V gene. J gave up 4 bases and V 5 bases, and 4 bases lay outside the gene matches. The CDR3 loop spans 12 amino acids. The CDR3 loop reads CSVKAGGTEAFF. As DNA, the CDR3 is TGCAGCGTTAAGGCAGGGGGCACTGAAGCTTTCTTT.

This chain's CDR3 is CASSIDLGHYGYTF. In DNA, the CDR3 is TGTGCCAGTAGTATAGATCTGGGGCACTATGGCTACACCTTC. The chain employs TRBV19 and TRBJ1-2; possible D gene TRBD1, 5 bases. The CDR3 runs to 14 residues. Germline CDR1 reads LNHDA; CDR2 reads SQIVND (reference sequence). Trimming took 0 bases from V and 3 from J, leaving 8 bases between them.

The chain joins TRBV27 to TRBJ2-1; 14 positions match TRBD2. Germline V CDR1 and CDR2: MNHEY, SMNVEV (reference sequence). V was pared by 4 bases and J by 7 bases, with 6 bases of the junction left unmatched. CDR3 length equals 16 residues. CDR3 residues: CASSSGLAGVWNEQFF. CDR3 DNA: TGTGCCAGCAGTTCGGGACTAGCGGGAGTTTGGAATGAGCAGTTCTTC.

This clone was observed a few times. The chain couples TRBV5-1 to TRBJ2-2, with 7 bases fitting TRBD1. CDR1 is SGHRS, CDR2 YFSETQ, per germline. Trimming at V came to 0 bases and at J to 6 bases, leaving 5 bases not matched to a gene. This CDR3 has 15 amino acids. As DNA, the CDR3 is TGCGCCAGCAGCTTGGGGCCTCAGGGGGCCGGGGAGCTGTTTTTT. Translation: CASSLGPQGAGELFF.

J is TRBJ1-2 and V is TRBV29-1; D remains ambiguous. V lost 4 bases to trimming and J lost 6 bases, with 24 bases between them. The CDR3 is made up of 16 amino acids. Germline V gives CDR1 SQVTM, CDR2 ANQGSEA. The CDR3 sequence: CSVGASLLTSSHGYTF. The DNA of the CDR3 is TGCAGCGTTGGGGCCTCACTATTAACAAGTTCCCATGGCTACACCTTC.

This clone appeared once. J is TRBJ2-7 and V is TRBV6-6; D is unclear. V lost 6 bases and J 5 bases, leaving 14 bases between the germline ends. Germline CDR1 and CDR2: MNHNY and SVGAGI (reference sequence). The CDR3 has 13 amino acids. The chain's CDR3 is CASSPLWSHEQYF. CDR3 coding DNA: TGTGCCAGCAGCCCCCTGTGGTCCCACGAGCAGTACTTC.

This clone was seen only a few times. This same CDR3 is encoded by further DNA sequences in the sample. CDR3 nucleotides: TGTGCCAGTAGTGGGACAGGGTATGGCTACACCTTC. Its translation: CASSGTGYGYTF. The rearrangement links TRBV19 to TRBJ1-2; 9 bases fit TRBD1. The CDR3 is 12 residues long. CDR1 is LNHDA and CDR2 is SQIVND in the germline V gene (reference sequence). Germline trimming cut 5 bases from V and 5 bases from J; bases unmatched to any gene: 0.

CDR3: CASSEGWSVEAFF. The CDR3 region has the DNA TGTGCCAGCAGTGAGGGGTGGTCTGTTGAAGCTTTCTTT. The J gene is TRBJ1-1, the V gene TRBV2; D gene uncertain. The CDR3 contains 13 residues. The V gene lost 3 bases and the J gene lost 7 bases, with 12 bases spanning the gap. Germline CDR1 is SNHLY and CDR2 is FYNNEI.

The V call is TRBV6-1, the J call TRBJ2-3; D perhaps matches TRBD2 (7 bases). The V and J ends lost 5 bases and 3 bases respectively, with 15 bases between them. Germline V lookup: CDR1 MNHNS, CDR2 SASEGT. CDR3 size: 15 residues. CDR3 coding DNA: TGTGCCAGCAGTCGAGGGGGGGGAGGTACAGATACGCAGTATTTT. It codes for CASSRGGGGTDTQYF.

The V gene is TRBV2, the J gene TRBJ2-2, with 7 bases identical to TRBD2. Germline lookup yields CDR1 SNHLY and CDR2 FYNNEI. Losses at the gene ends were 11 bases for V and 5 bases for J; bases not matched to a gene: 11. This CDR3 contains 14 residues. DNA for the CDR3: TGTGCCGGAAGCGGGACGCGGGGTACCGGGGAGCTGTTTTTT. It is translated as CAGSGTRGTGELFF.

The chain has TRBV10-1 and TRBJ2-4; unclear D gene. The germline V gene encodes CDR1 WNHNN and CDR2 SYGVQD (reference sequence). V lost 3 bases and J lost 9, with 12 bases in between. CDR3 size: 13 residues. The CDR3 here is CASSDRAPSIQYF. In DNA form, the CDR3 reads TGCGCCAGCAGTGACCGGGCCCCCAGCATTCAGTACTTC.

The V call is TRBV5-4, the J call TRBJ1-2; 9 bases line up with TRBD1. The V segment lost 0 bases and the J segment 6 bases; nucleotides outside the gene matches: 3. Germline-derived CDR1 and CDR2 are SGHNT and YYREEE (reference sequence). The CDR3 has 14 amino acids. DNA for the CDR3: TGTGCCAGCAGCTTGGAGGGACAGGGTGATGGCTACACCTTC. It is translated as CASSLEGQGDGYTF.

V usage is TRBV11-2 and J usage is TRBJ2-5, with a tentative D call TRBD2 (6 bases). V was pared by 5 bases and J by 7 bases, with 23 bases between. CDR3 length: 16 amino acids. Germline V gene lookup returns CDR1 SGHAT and CDR2 FQNNGV. CDR3 nucleotide sequence: TGTGCCAGCAGCCCCGTCGCGGGGCCAAATAGGGGGACCCAGTACTTC. Translation: CASSPVAGPNRGTQYF.

J is TRBJ1-2 and V is TRBV28, with TRBD1 as a possible D gene (6 bases). The V end lost 5 bases, the J end lost 4 bases, and 11 bases lay between the germline ends. The CDR3 loop spans 13 amino acids. Germline-derived CDR1 and CDR2 are MDHEN and SYDVKM. CDR3 nucleotide sequence: TGTGCCAGCAGTCCCGAGGGGGGCTATGGCTACACCTTC. Protein: CASSPEGGYGYTF.

The rearrangement uses TRBV30 and TRBJ2-7; D gene uncertain. The CDR3 length is 13 residues. V dropped 0 bases and J dropped 6 bases, with 12 bases sitting between them. Germline CDR1 reads GTSNPN; CDR2 reads SVGIG (reference sequence). The CDR3 spells CAWSVQGRVEQYF. DNA of the CDR3: TGTGCCTGGAGTGTACAAGGAAGGGTCGAGCAGTACTTC.

The chain links TRBV10-3 to TRBJ2-7; D call uncertain. Germline-derived CDR1 and CDR2 are ENHRY and SYGVKD. V dropped 3 bases and J dropped 3 bases, with 12 bases sitting between them. This CDR3 has 14 residues. CDR3 nucleotides: TGTGCCATCAGTGACCGGGCAGAATTCTACGAGCAGTACTTC. Translation gives CAISDRAEFYEQYF.

This chain links TRBV28 with TRBJ1-5; 8 nucleotides agree with TRBD1. V shed 5 bases and J 5 bases; nucleotides not matched to a gene: 5. The germline gives CDR1 MDHEN, CDR2 SYDVKM. The CDR3 loop spans 14 amino acids. The CDR3, as DNA: TGTGCCAGCAGTCCCCGGACAGGGCATCAGCCCCAGCATTTT. This encodes CASSPRTGHQPQHF.

The chain has TRBV14 and TRBJ2-7; perhaps D is TRBD1 or TRBD2 (5 bases each). The CDR3 spans 14 residues. Trimming shortened V by 2 bases and J by 2 bases, and 10 bases separated the two germline ends. Germline lookup yields CDR1 SGHDN and CDR2 FVKESK. CDR3 sequence reads: CASSQRDRPYEQYF. CDR3 nucleotide sequence: TGTGCCAGCAGCCAACGGGACCGTCCCTACGAGCAGTACTTC.

The chain has TRBV28 and TRBJ2-7, with a tentative D call TRBD2 (6 bases). CDR3 length: 13 amino acids. Germline V gene sequence: CDR1 MDHEN, CDR2 SYDVKM. V was shortened by 5 bases and J by 6 bases, with 14 bases between the two germline ends. For the CDR3, the DNA is TGTGCCAGCAGTGAAGTAAGGGGACTCGAGCAGTACTTC. This encodes CASSEVRGLEQYF.